The 22 T cell receptor beta chains listed next were all sequenced from one sample in a study of cytomegalovirus exposure and HLA in healthy donors. PCR was performed using 60 Vbeta and 13 Jbeta primers. Assay used: immunoSEQ multiplex PCR; TCRdb lists only in-frame clones, some missing. The repertoire holds 84,000 or so clones, with about 80% as singletons. Sequenced: PBMCs. These receptors were collected from a male donor in good health and CMV-seronegative.

This clone was seen just once. The chain combines TRBV6-5 with TRBJ1-3; D uncertain. This CDR3 has 13 residues. V lost 6 bases and J 4 bases, leaving 10 bases between the germline ends. Germline V CDR1 and CDR2: MNHEY, SVGAGI. DNA of the CDR3: TGTGCCAGCAGCTCAGGTCTCGGAAACACCATATATTTT. Translation gives CASSSGLGNTIYF.

The chain is built from TRBV13 and TRBJ2-3; D might be TRBD1 (6 bases). The CDR3 extends over 15 amino acids. Germline CDR1 and CDR2: PRHDT and FYEKMQ (reference sequence). The V end lost 8 bases, the J end lost 2 bases, and 17 bases lay between the germline ends. This CDR3 reads CASGLRDTYTDTQYF. The CDR3 coding sequence is TGTGCCAGCGGACTCCGGGACACTTACACAGATACGCAGTATTTT.

This clone turned up a few times. Other DNA sequences within the sample encode an identical CDR3. This chain joins TRBV11-2 and TRBJ2-5; 14 nucleotides line up with TRBD2. This CDR3 is built from 16 residues. V lost 3 bases and J lost 4; bases outside the gene matches: 4. Germline lookup yields CDR1 SGHAT and CDR2 FQNNGV. CDR3 DNA: TGTGCCAGCAGCTTGGGACTAGCGGGAGTAGGAGAGACCCAGTACTTC. Protein product: CASSLGLAGVGETQYF.

This chain connects TRBV11-2 to TRBJ2-7, with D tentatively TRBD2 (5 bases). Germline V lookup: CDR1 SGHAT, CDR2 FQNNGV. The CDR3 is made up of 16 amino acids. V shed 4 bases and J shed 2 bases, with 18 bases lying between them. CDR3 in amino acids: CASSSPSGGGTYEQYF. Written as DNA, the CDR3 is TGTGCCAGCAGCTCCCCCTCTGGCGGAGGCACCTACGAGCAGTACTTC.

V gene TRBV30 combines with J gene TRBJ2-7; D unclear. The germline V gene has CDR1 GTSNPN and CDR2 SVGIG (reference sequence). The CDR3 covers 13 residues. V gave up 1 base and J gave up 0 bases, with 7 bases separating them. The CDR3 DNA is TGTGCCTGGAGTGGTTCCGGCTCCTACGAGCAGTACTTC. Translation: CAWSGSGSYEQYF.

V and J are TRBV7-9 and TRBJ2-7; 7 bases fit TRBD2. V lost 1 base to trimming and J lost 3 bases; unmatched junction nucleotides: 12. CDR1 is SEHNR, CDR2 FQNEAQ, per germline (reference sequence). The CDR3 has 17 residues. The CDR3 region is CASSLELAGYGHYEQYF. CDR3 DNA: TGTGCCAGCAGCTTAGAGTTAGCGGGTTACGGTCACTACGAGCAGTACTTC.

J is TRBJ1-4 and V is TRBV25-1, with TRBD1 identical over 10 bases. In germline, CDR1 is MGHDK, CDR2 SYGVNS. The CDR3 loop spans 15 amino acids. V was pared by 2 bases and J by 7 bases, with 4 bases of the junction left unmatched. For the CDR3, the DNA is TGTGCCAGCAGTGAAACCGGGACAGGGGTTGAAAAACTGTTTTTT. Protein sequence: CASSETGTGVEKLFF.

V and J are TRBV9 and TRBJ2-6; tentative D call: TRBD1 (6 bases). The CDR3 covers 18 residues. Germline V gene lookup returns CDR1 SGDLS and CDR2 YYNGEE. V lost 3 bases to trimming and J lost 0 bases, with 16 bases between them. The CDR3 sequence: CASSAKGQILSGANVLTF. CDR3 nucleotides: TGTGCCAGCAGCGCAAAAGGACAGATCCTCTCTGGGGCCAACGTCCTGACTTTC.

The chain uses TRBV5-1 and TRBJ2-3; 7 bases match TRBD2. The CDR3 has 15 amino acids. Germline assignment: CDR1 SGHRS and CDR2 YFSETQ. V lost 2 bases to trimming and J lost 2 bases; unmatched junction nucleotides: 5. CDR3: CASSFQRGDTDTQYF. The CDR3 DNA follows: TGCGCCAGCAGCTTCCAGCGGGGAGACACAGATACGCAGTATTTT.

The V and J genes are TRBV6-4 and TRBJ1-1; 9 nucleotides agree with TRBD1. CDR3 length: 14 amino acids. Losses at the gene ends were 3 bases for V and 4 bases for J; bases not matched to a gene: 3. Looked up from germline, CDR1 is MRHNA and CDR2 is SNTAGT. The CDR3 sequence is CASSEGQGGTEAFF. In nucleotides, the CDR3 is TGTGCCAGCAGTGAGGGACAGGGAGGCACTGAAGCTTTCTTT.

This clone appeared a few times. V and J are TRBV18 and TRBJ1-5, with 11 positions matching TRBD1. Germline V gene lookup returns CDR1 KGHSH and CDR2 LQKENI. The CDR3 length is 17 residues. The V gene end was trimmed by 0 bases and the J gene end by 6 bases; junction bases not matched to a gene: 7. CDR3 in amino acids: CASSPPPGTGGSQPQHF. Written as DNA, the CDR3 is TGTGCCAGCTCACCACCGCCCGGGACAGGGGGATCTCAGCCCCAGCATTTT.

This clone has only one observation. The V call is TRBV5-1, the J call TRBJ2-3; 10 bases are a match to TRBD2. Germline V gives CDR1 SGHRS, CDR2 YFSETQ. Trimming cost V 1 base and J 2 bases; bases outside gene matches: 10. CDR3 length: 18 amino acids. CDR3 DNA: TGCGCCAGCAGCTTGCCTTCTAGCGGGGGTGGCCTCACAGATACGCAGTATTTT. Its protein product is CASSLPSSGGGLTDTQYF.

The genes are TRBV28 and TRBJ1-5; no clear D gene. Trimming removed 3 bases from V and 5 bases from J, with 5 bases in between. Germline lookup yields CDR1 MDHEN and CDR2 SYDVKM. This CDR3 contains 12 residues. The CDR3 nucleotides read TGTGCCAGCAGTTTTTTCGATCAGCCCCAGCATTTT. Encoded protein: CASSFFDQPQHF.

CDR3 loop: CASSLLGTNEKLFF. The CDR3 bases are TGTGCCAGCAGTTTATTGGGCACTAATGAAAAACTGTTTTTT. This chain links TRBV27 with TRBJ1-4; no clear D. Germline V gene lookup returns CDR1 MNHEY and CDR2 SMNVEV (reference sequence). The V and J ends lost 1 base and 2 bases respectively, with 5 bases between them. The CDR3 has 14 residues.

This rearrangement joins TRBV18 to TRBJ1-3; D remains unclear. CDR3 length: 14 residues. With 6 bases removed from V and 0 bases from J, the gap between germline ends came to 9 bases. Germline CDR1 reads KGHSH; CDR2 reads LQKENI. CDR3 sequence reads: CASSRALSGNTIYF. In DNA form, the CDR3 reads TGTGCCAGCTCTCGAGCTCTCTCTGGAAACACCATATATTTT.

Points on this clone: One junction end disagrees with the germline gene, perhaps due to a read error. V is TRBV7-7 and J is TRBJ2-7; perhaps TRBD2 as D (6 bases). The CDR3 extends over 14 amino acids. Germline V lookup: CDR1 SSHAT, CDR2 FNYEAQ (reference sequence). CDR3 sequence: CASSSRAPGGEQYF. The CDR3, as DNA: TGTGCTAGCAGCTCACGGGCCCCTGGGGGGGAGCAGTACTTC. Based on the CDR3 plus reference TRBV7-7 and TRBJ2-7, the full variable domain is GAGVSQSPRYKVTKRGQDVTLRCDPISSHATLYWYQQALGQGPEFLTYFNYEAQPDKSGLPSDRFSAERPEGSISTLTIQRTEQRDSAMYRCASSSRAPGGEQYFGPGTRLTVT.

This chain links TRBV19 with TRBJ1-5; tentatively, D is TRBD1 (6 bases). The CDR3 totals 13 residues. Germline loops: CDR1 LNHDA, CDR2 SQIVND (reference sequence). The ends were cut back, 6 bases at V and 5 bases at J, with 11 bases in the middle. For the CDR3, the DNA is TGTGCCAGTAGGTTAGGGGGGGATCAGCCCCAGCATTTT. Translating gives CASRLGGDQPQHF.

The chain employs TRBV10-1 and TRBJ2-3, with 9 bases that match TRBD2. The CDR3 has 13 residues. V lost 6 bases to trimming and J lost 3 bases; unmatched junction nucleotides: 1. CDR1 and CDR2 from the germline V gene are WNHNN and SYGVQD (reference sequence). The CDR3 DNA follows: TGCGCCAGCAGCCTAGCGGGAACAGATACGCAGTATTTT. Amino acids: CASSLAGTDTQYF.

The chain carries TRBV2 and TRBJ1-5, with 8 bases lining up with TRBD1. Trimming cost V 2 bases and J 3 bases; bases outside gene matches: 6. Germline CDR1 is SNHLY and CDR2 is FYNNEI. The CDR3 contains 16 residues. The CDR3 protein is CASSENGQGSNQPQHF. CDR3 DNA: TGTGCCAGCAGTGAAAATGGACAGGGTTCCAATCAGCCCCAGCATTTT. The complete variable domain, with remaining parts taken from reference TRBV2 and TRBJ1-5, reads EPEVTQTPSHQVTQMGQEVILRCVPISNHLYFYWYRQILGQKVEFLVSFYNNEISEKSEIFDDQFSVERPDGSNFTLKIRSTKLEDSAMYFCASSENGQGSNQPQHFGDGTRLSIL.

The V call is TRBV20-1, the J call TRBJ2-7, with D uncertain. CDR1 is DFQATT and CDR2 is SNEGSKA in the germline V gene (reference sequence). This CDR3 has 11 amino acids. The V end was cut by 0 bases, the J end by 10 bases, with 10 bases between. CDR3 protein: CSARDLSVQYF. Written as DNA, the CDR3 is TGCAGTGCTAGAGATCTAAGCGTACAGTACTTC.

This chain uses TRBV7-9 with TRBJ1-3; 7 nucleotides agree with TRBD1. Germline-derived CDR1 and CDR2 are SEHNR and FQNEAQ (reference sequence). The CDR3 is 14 amino acids. With V trimmed by 6 bases and J by 0 bases, 2 bases remained unmatched. The CDR3 nucleotides are TGTGCCAGCAGGTACAGGGGCTCTGGAAACACCATATATTTT. Translated: CASRYRGSGNTIYF.

The genes are TRBV28 and TRBJ2-3; D remains ambiguous. The CDR3 extends over 14 amino acids. The V end lost 7 bases, the J end lost 2 bases, and 13 bases lay between the germline ends. Germline V gene data show CDR1 as MDHEN and CDR2 as SYDVKM. CDR3 loop: CASNRPLITDTQYF. Written as DNA, the CDR3 is TGTGCCAGCAACAGACCGCTTATCACAGATACGCAGTATTTT.